This T cell receptor (beta chain) was recovered during a study of OX40 agonist ivuxolimab in advanced cancers. Study as a whole: People in dose escalation had one of these cancers: hepatocellular carcinoma, melanoma, renal cell or head and neck cancer. Three patients, one with hepatocellular carcinoma and two with cutaneous melanoma, achieved partial responses.

Only in-frame clones appear in the TCRdb table, and some are missing; sequencing was by immunoSEQ multiplex PCR. The profile covers 70,000 or so clones, with almost 90% appearing a single time and about 2.1% taken by the ten largest. CDR1 and CDR2 from the germline V gene are MNHNY and SVGAGI (reference sequence). The CDR3 runs 13 residues. With 11 bases clipped from V and 5 bases from J, the junction kept 7 bases outside the gene matches. Peripheral blood came from all dose cohorts at three timepoints. The sequence was collected from an adult with an advanced solid tumor such as melanoma, head and neck, liver or kidney cancer. The specimen comprised CD4+ or CD8+ T cells sorted from blood, sampled in a trial of the OX40 agonist ivuxolimab. The V call is TRBV6-6, the J call TRBJ1-4; TRBD1 matches at 8 bases. CDR3 nucleotide sequence: TGTGCCGGCGCGGGACAGGAGAATGAAAAACTGTTTTTT. Protein product: CAGAGQENEKLFF.